This T cell receptor beta chain was profiled in a study of T cells in Graves' hyperthyroidism and ophthalmopathy. Study-level findings and limits: The model's output predicted ophthalmopathy at a median of roughly 6 months prior to onset. Appearing also in blood were most of the thyroid clonotypes expanded above 0.001.

RNA transcripts gave rise to amplified TCR beta CDR3 regions. TCR CDR3 regions were first amplified by RT-PCR with HTBI primers. MiXCR, run by TCRdb on the multiplex PCR reads, gives a single entry per CDR3 protein. Of 300,000 to 450,000 distinct CDR3 sequences listed, approximately 15% were seen once; the top ten hold around a fifth. This clonotype was detected many times. Its matching antigen is unknown. CDR1 SQVTM and CDR2 ANQGSEA come from the germline V gene. The CDR3 covers 13 residues. The junction had 7 bases not matched to a gene; V was cut back by 7 bases and J by 6 bases. V and J are TRBV29-1 and TRBJ1-4; the match to TRBD1 covers 8 bases. This sequence originates from a woman between 25 and 40 years old with Graves' ophthalmopathy. Sequencing was carried out using blood. The CDR3: CSGGDRRDEKLFF. In DNA, the CDR3 is TGCAGCGGGGGGGACAGGCGGGATGAAAAACTGTTTTTT.